This TCR beta chain was observed in a study of blood T cell repertoires in COVID-19. Turning to the study itself: PBMCs, B-cell-depleted T cells, or T cells were the source of the cDNA or gDNA that made up the material.

The CDR3 contains 14 residues. Germline V gene data show CDR1 as MDHEN and CDR2 as SYDVKM. Trimming left V 3 bases short and J 8 bases short, with 15 bases between. Method: immunoSEQ multiplex PCR; TCRdb's copy keeps in-frame clones and lacks some. The sample holds approximately 360,000 clones, almost 90% seen once. Sequencing was done on a sample of peripheral blood. The rearrangement links TRBV28 to TRBJ2-3, with TRBD1 as a possible D gene (5 bases). This sequence was found in a man aged 18 to 30 with active or convalescent COVID-19. Written as DNA, the CDR3 is TGTGCCAGCAGTTTGGTTGGGGCCCCGGGTACGCAGTATTTT. It translates to CASSLVGAPGTQYF.